These 18 T cell receptor beta chains were all obtained from the same sample, sequenced in a study of T cell responses to AZD1222 COVID-19 vaccine. TCRdb's table, derived via immunoSEQ multiplex PCR, lists solely in-frame clones and lacks some. The sample gives about 130,000 clones, roughly 85% of which show up once; around 7.9% is in the top ten. The material sequenced was peripheral blood, taken 28 days after the second dose of the MenACWY control vaccine. Source of these receptors: an adult who received the MenACWY meningococcal vaccine as a control.

The sample holds many counts of this clone. The rearrangement uses TRBV5-4 and TRBJ1-2; the D gene is possibly TRBD1 (5 bases). V gave up 0 bases and J gave up 6 bases, with 9 bases separating them. Germline CDR1 is SGHNT and CDR2 is YYREEE (reference sequence). The CDR3 covers 13 residues. The CDR3 reads CASSLAGIDGYTF. The CDR3 nucleotides are TGTGCCAGCAGCTTGGCAGGGATAGATGGCTACACCTTC.

In this sample, this clone turned up a few times. The genes are TRBV27 and TRBJ2-7; 7 bases are a match to TRBD2. CDR3 length: 15 amino acids. Germline V gene sequence: CDR1 MNHEY, CDR2 SMNVEV (reference sequence). Germline trimming cut 8 bases from V and 0 bases from J; bases unmatched to any gene: 10. The CDR3 sequence is CASLHLAGRSYEQYF. The CDR3 DNA follows: TGTGCCAGCCTTCACTTAGCGGGCCGCTCCTACGAGCAGTACTTC.

The rearrangement links TRBV24-1 to TRBJ2-2, with D possibly matching TRBD2 (6 bases). V lost 5 bases and J 5 bases, leaving 17 bases between the germline ends. Germline-derived CDR1 and CDR2 are KGHDR and SFDVKD. This CDR3 spans 16 amino acids. The CDR3 DNA reads as TGTGCCACCAGTGGCGGTCCGGGAGTTGGAACCGGGGAGCTGTTTTTT. Amino acid sequence: CATSGGPGVGTGELFF.

The chain carries TRBV5-1 and TRBJ1-2; 9 positions match TRBD1. The J segment lost 7 bases and the V segment lost 5 bases, leaving 12 bases of the junction unmatched. Germline loops: CDR1 SGHRS, CDR2 YFSETQ. This CDR3 comprises 15 residues. For the CDR3, the DNA is TGCGCCAGCAGAGATACAGGGGGCGCCCCCCTTGGCTACACCTTC. Translation gives CASRDTGGAPLGYTF.

The rearrangement uses TRBV28 and TRBJ2-7; D is unresolved. The CDR3 runs to 12 residues. Trimming removed 2 bases at V and 4 bases at J, with 6 bases between. Germline lookup yields CDR1 MDHEN and CDR2 SYDVKM. This CDR3 is CASSLTGYEQYV. The CDR3 DNA reads TGTGCCAGCAGTTTAACTGGTTACGAGCAGTACGTC.

The chain joins TRBV28 to TRBJ1-2; D is ambiguous. This CDR3 is built from 14 residues. Trimming pared 3 bases from V and 4 bases from J, leaving 12 bases between. Germline V gene sequence: CDR1 MDHEN, CDR2 SYDVKM. In DNA, the CDR3 is TGTGCCAGCAGTTTCAGGCCCCGATTCTATGGCTACACCTTC. It translates to CASSFRPRFYGYTF.

This chain uses TRBV27 with TRBJ1-1, with 9 bases identical to TRBD1. Germline lookup yields CDR1 MNHEY and CDR2 SMNVEV (reference sequence). CDR3 length: 15 amino acids. V was pared by 5 bases and J by 2 bases, with 6 bases of the junction left unmatched. The CDR3 protein is CASSPPGQGNTEAFF. CDR3 DNA: TGTGCCAGCAGTCCACCGGGACAGGGAAACACTGAAGCTTTCTTT.

The V gene is TRBV24-1, the J gene TRBJ2-5; D is perhaps TRBD2 (5 bases). Looked up from germline, CDR1 is KGHDR and CDR2 is SFDVKD. The CDR3 sequence is 15 residues long. Trimming cost V 5 bases and J 5 bases, with 17 bases left between them. CDR3 coding DNA: TGTGCCACCAGTGTTAGACAAAGGACGGGGGAGACCCAGTACTTC. Translated: CATSVRQRTGETQYF.

For this clone: A read error may produce the germline difference seen at one junction end. The chain couples TRBV18 to TRBJ2-2, with D tentatively TRBD1 (5 bases). The CDR3 spans 15 residues. Per germline, CDR1 KGHSH and CDR2 LQKENI. DNA of the CDR3: TGTGCCAGCTCCCCACGACAGTTGAACACCGGGGAGCTGTTTTTT. It translates to CASSPRQLNTGELFF.

This chain joins TRBV5-4 and TRBJ1-2; D possibly corresponds to TRBD1 (5 bases). V lost 3 bases to trimming and J lost 5 bases, with 11 bases between them. CDR1 is SGHNT and CDR2 is YYREEE in the germline V gene (reference sequence). This CDR3 spans 13 amino acids. In DNA form, the CDR3 reads TGTGCCAGCAGCTCCGGGGGGGGATATGGCTACACCTTC. Amino acid sequence: CASSSGGGYGYTF.

The chain recombines TRBV3-1 (or the pseudogene TRBV3-2) with TRBJ1-6; D not resolved. V was shortened by 4 bases and J by 8 bases, with 9 bases between the two germline ends. Per germline, CDR1 LGHDT and CDR2 YNNKEL (reference sequence). There are 13 residues in the CDR3. Here the CDR3 DNA reads TGTGCCAGCAGCCGAAAGCGAGATTCACCCCTCCACTTT. Protein: CASSRKRDSPLHF.

This clone was found a few times. The chain recombines TRBV19 with TRBJ1-4; TRBD1 agrees at 7 bases. The CDR3 has 14 residues. The ends lost 7 bases at V and 6 bases at J; junction bases unmatched: 8. Germline CDR1 and CDR2: LNHDA and SQIVND (reference sequence). This CDR3 is CASTDRAGDEKLFF. For the CDR3, the DNA is TGTGCCAGTACCGACAGGGCAGGGGATGAAAAACTGTTTTTT. Together with reference TRBV19 and TRBJ1-4, the CDR3 gives the full variable domain: DGGITQSPKYLFRKEGQNVTLSCEQNLNHDAMYWYRQDPGQGLRLIYYSQIVNDFQKGDIAEGYSVSREKKESFPLTVTSAQKNPTAFYLCASTDRAGDEKLFFGSGTQLSVL.

The genes are TRBV5-4 and TRBJ1-6; TRBD1 matches at 11 bases. Per germline, CDR1 SGHNT and CDR2 YYREEE (reference sequence). This CDR3 has 16 amino acids. The ends lost 4 bases at V and 5 bases at J; junction bases unmatched: 5. CDR3: CASSMGQGGHNSPLHF. The CDR3 nucleotides are TGTGCCAGCAGCATGGGACAGGGGGGACATAATTCACCCCTCCACTTT.

The V gene is TRBV20-1, the J gene TRBJ2-1; D is uncertain. Germline V gene data show CDR1 as DFQATT and CDR2 as SNEGSKA (reference sequence). V lost 3 bases and J 7 bases, leaving 7 bases between the germline ends. The CDR3 runs to 11 residues. CDR3 bases: TGCAGTGCTAGTCTCTATAATGAGCAGTTCTTC. It codes for CSASLYNEQFF.

The V call is TRBV5-1, the J call TRBJ2-5; either TRBD1 or TRBD2 may supply D (5 bases each). The V end was cut by 0 bases, the J end by 2 bases, with 11 bases between. CDR1 and CDR2 from the germline V gene are SGHRS and YFSETQ. The length of the CDR3 is 15 residues. CDR3 region: CASSLGGSTQETQYF. The CDR3 nucleotides are TGCGCCAGCAGCTTGGGGGGGTCTACTCAAGAGACCCAGTACTTC.

The chain recombines TRBV4-1 with TRBJ2-3, with a possible D match to TRBD1 (6 bases). The ends were cut back, 1 base at V and 6 bases at J, with 23 bases in the middle. The length of the CDR3 is 18 residues. The germline V gene has CDR1 MGHRA and CDR2 YSYEKL. The CDR3 sequence: CASSQVGAGVSIADTQYF. DNA for the CDR3: TGCGCCAGCAGCCAAGTTGGGGCAGGGGTTTCGATTGCGGATACGCAGTATTTT.

V is TRBV6-1 and J is TRBJ1-5; D ambiguous. V lost 2 bases to trimming and J lost 2 bases, with 16 bases between them. Per germline, CDR1 MNHNS and CDR2 SASEGT. There are 17 residues in the CDR3. CDR3 in DNA: TGTGCCAGCAGTGAAAGGGCAATACTCCGAGGCAATCAGCCCCAGCATTTT. It encodes CASSERAILRGNQPQHF.

This clone appeared a few times. The chain employs TRBV5-6 and TRBJ1-1, with D possibly matching TRBD1 (5 bases). The germline V gene encodes CDR1 SGHDT and CDR2 YYEEEE. The ends were cut back, 4 bases at V and 11 bases at J, with 18 bases in the middle. The CDR3 extends over 13 amino acids. CDR3 DNA: TGTGCCAGCAGCGGGGCTGGGGGGGTCGTGGCTTTCTTT. This encodes CASSGAGGVVAFF. Combining the CDR3 with reference TRBV5-6 and TRBJ1-1 gives the whole variable domain DAGVTQSPTHLIKTRGQQVTLRCSPKSGHDTVSWYQQALGQGPQFIFQYYEEEERQRGNFPDRFSGHQFPNYSSELNVNALLLGDSALYLCASSGAGGVVAFFGQGTRLTVV.